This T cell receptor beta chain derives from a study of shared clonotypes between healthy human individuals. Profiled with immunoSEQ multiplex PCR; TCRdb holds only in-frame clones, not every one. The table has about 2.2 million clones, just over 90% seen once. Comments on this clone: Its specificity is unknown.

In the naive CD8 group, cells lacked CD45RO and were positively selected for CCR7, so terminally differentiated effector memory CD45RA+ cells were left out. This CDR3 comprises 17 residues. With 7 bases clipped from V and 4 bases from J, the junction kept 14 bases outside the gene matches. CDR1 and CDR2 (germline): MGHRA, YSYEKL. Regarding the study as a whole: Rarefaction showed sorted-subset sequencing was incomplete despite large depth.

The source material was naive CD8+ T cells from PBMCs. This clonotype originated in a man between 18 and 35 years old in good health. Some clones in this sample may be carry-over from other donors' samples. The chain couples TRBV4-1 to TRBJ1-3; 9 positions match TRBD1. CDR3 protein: CASTPGPGTGSGNTIYF. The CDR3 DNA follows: TGCGCCAGCACCCCCGGTCCCGGGACAGGGTCCGGAAACACCATATATTTT.